Listed below are T cell receptor beta chains from one sample, sequenced in a study of blood T cell repertoires in COVID-19. Method: immunoSEQ multiplex PCR; TCRdb's copy keeps in-frame clones and lacks some. The sample holds more than 70,000 clones, 88% seen once. Sequenced sample: peripheral blood. The receptors here all came from a human donor in a cohort sampled during active COVID-19. The CDR3 runs from the conserved cysteine through the conserved F or W. Fields, in order: clone size, V gene, D gene, J gene, CDR3 protein, CDR3 DNA. The D gene is left open where the match is weak. Only part of the rows carry a size: once, few, many, or a class if the clone is expanded.

clone_size: -
v_call: TRBV7-2
d_call: TRBD2
j_call: TRBJ2-7
cdr3_aa: CASSSAGLAYEQYF
cdr3_nt: TGTGCCAGCAGCTCTGCCGGACTAGCCTACGAGCAGTACTTC

clone_size: -
v_call: TRBV6-5
d_call: -
j_call: TRBJ1-4
cdr3_aa: CASSPTVPTNEKLFF
cdr3_nt: TGTGCCAGCAGTCCGACAGTCCCAACTAATGAAAAACTGTTTTTT

clone_size: -
v_call: TRBV28
d_call: -
j_call: TRBJ2-1
cdr3_aa: CASSRPEGDNEQFF
cdr3_nt: TGTGCCAGCAGCCGTCCGGAAGGGGACAATGAGCAGTTCTTC

clone_size: -
v_call: TRBV7-8
d_call: TRBD2
j_call: TRBJ2-3
cdr3_aa: CASSHGGIISDTQYF
cdr3_nt: TGTGCCAGCAGCCACGGGGGGATTATATCAGATACGCAGTATTTT

clone_size: -
v_call: TRBV27
d_call: -
j_call: TRBJ2-1
cdr3_aa: CASSLNLELGEQFF
cdr3_nt: TGTGCCAGCAGTTTGAACCTGGAGCTTGGGGAGCAGTTCTTC

clone_size: -
v_call: TRBV11-1
d_call: -
j_call: TRBJ2-1
cdr3_aa: CASSLRGGYNEQFF
cdr3_nt: TGTGCCAGCAGCTTACGAGGGGGCTACAATGAGCAGTTCTTC

clone_size: -
v_call: TRBV25-1
d_call: TRBD1
j_call: TRBJ1-1
cdr3_aa: CASSESGTGKTEAFF
cdr3_nt: TGTGCCAGCAGTGAATCCGGGACAGGGAAGACTGAAGCTTTCTTT

clone_size: -
v_call: TRBV9
d_call: -
j_call: TRBJ2-3
cdr3_aa: CASSGHTLSTDTQYF
cdr3_nt: TGTGCCAGCAGTGGACATACGTTAAGCACAGATACGCAGTATTTT

clone_size: -
v_call: TRBV7-2
d_call: -
j_call: TRBJ2-7
cdr3_aa: CASNQFSWGDRYF
cdr3_nt: TGTGCCAGCAACCAATTCTCCTGGGGGGACCGGTACTTC

clone_size: -
v_call: TRBV5-4
d_call: TRBD2
j_call: TRBJ2-1
cdr3_aa: CASRFGTSGYNEQFF
cdr3_nt: TGTGCCAGCAGATTCGGGACTAGCGGTTACAATGAGCAGTTCTTC

clone_size: -
v_call: TRBV28
d_call: -
j_call: TRBJ2-6
cdr3_aa: CASTPGSGANVLTF
cdr3_nt: TGTGCCAGCACCCCGGGCTCTGGGGCCAACGTCCTGACTTTC

clone_size: -
v_call: TRBV7-2
d_call: -
j_call: TRBJ2-3
cdr3_aa: CASSSDYYTQYF
cdr3_nt: TGTGCCAGCAGCTCGGACTATTATACGCAGTATTTT

clone_size: -
v_call: TRBV7-9
d_call: TRBD1
j_call: TRBJ1-2
cdr3_aa: CASSLEGAGGYTF
cdr3_nt: TGTGCCAGCAGCTTAGAGGGGGCGGGTGGCTACACCTTC

clone_size: -
v_call: TRBV4-1
d_call: TRBD2
j_call: TRBJ2-2
cdr3_aa: CASSQAGLANTGELFF
cdr3_nt: TGCGCCAGCAGCCAGGCGGGACTAGCGAACACCGGGGAGCTGTTTTTT

clone_size: few
v_call: TRBV5-1
d_call: TRBD2
j_call: TRBJ2-2
cdr3_aa: CASSLAASGSTNTGELFF
cdr3_nt: TGCGCCAGCAGCTTGGCCGCGAGCGGGAGCACGAACACCGGGGAGCTGTTTTTT

clone_size: -
v_call: TRBV5-1
d_call: TRBD1
j_call: TRBJ1-1
cdr3_aa: CASSLDTIGDSTEAFF
cdr3_nt: TGCGCCAGCAGCTTGGATACGATCGGGGACAGCACTGAAGCTTTCTTT

clone_size: -
v_call: TRBV5-1
d_call: -
j_call: TRBJ2-3
cdr3_aa: CASSSGGYSTDTQYF
cdr3_nt: TGCGCCAGCAGTAGTGGCGGGTATAGCACAGATACGCAGTATTTT

clone_size: -
v_call: TRBV12-3/TRBV12-4
d_call: -
j_call: TRBJ2-3
cdr3_aa: CASSFEGDTQYF
cdr3_nt: TGTGCCAGCAGTTTTGAGGGAGATACGCAGTATTTT

clone_size: -
v_call: TRBV14
d_call: TRBD2
j_call: TRBJ2-7
cdr3_aa: CASSRLADYEQYF
cdr3_nt: TGTGCCAGCAGCCGACTAGCAGACTACGAGCAGTACTTC

clone_size: -
v_call: TRBV5-6
d_call: TRBD1
j_call: TRBJ1-6
cdr3_aa: CASSSMTGGAYRLDSPLHF
cdr3_nt: TGTGCCAGCAGCTCCATGACAGGGGGCGCTTATCGTCTGGATTCACCCCTCCACTTT

clone_size: -
v_call: TRBV5-8
d_call: -
j_call: TRBJ1-1
cdr3_aa: CASRVTYNTEAFF
cdr3_nt: TGTGCCAGCAGGGTTACATACAACACTGAAGCTTTCTTT

clone_size: once
v_call: TRBV7-8
d_call: TRBD2
j_call: TRBJ2-7
cdr3_aa: CASSLRLAGGYEQYF
cdr3_nt: TGTGCCAGCAGCCTCCGACTAGCGGGAGGGTACGAGCAGTACTTC

clone_size: once
v_call: TRBV18
d_call: -
j_call: TRBJ2-7
cdr3_aa: CASSPPPGAYYEQYF
cdr3_nt: TGTGCCAGCTCACCACCTCCGGGAGCGTACTACGAGCAGTACTTC

clone_size: -
v_call: TRBV11-3
d_call: TRBD2
j_call: TRBJ2-1
cdr3_aa: CASSFLSGGGNEQFF
cdr3_nt: TGTGCCAGCAGCTTTTTGAGCGGGGGGGGTAATGAGCAGTTCTTC

clone_size: -
v_call: TRBV19
d_call: TRBD2
j_call: TRBJ2-5
cdr3_aa: CASSGVLAGGLETQYF
cdr3_nt: TGTGCCAGTAGCGGGGTACTAGCGGGAGGGCTAGAGACCCAGTACTTC

clone_size: -
v_call: TRBV2
d_call: TRBD1
j_call: TRBJ1-6
cdr3_aa: CASRVRGRNSPLHF
cdr3_nt: TGTGCCAGCAGAGTCAGGGGGCGTAATTCACCCCTCCACTTT

clone_size: -
v_call: TRBV3-1/TRBV3-2
d_call: TRBD1
j_call: TRBJ1-2
cdr3_aa: CASSLTGGPSYGYTF
cdr3_nt: TGTGCCAGCAGCCTCACAGGGGGCCCTAGCTATGGCTACACCTTC

clone_size: -
v_call: TRBV7-9
d_call: TRBD1
j_call: TRBJ2-3
cdr3_aa: CASSSGQGAVTDTQYF
cdr3_nt: TGTGCCAGCAGCTCGGGACAGGGGGCCGTCACAGATACGCAGTATTTT

clone_size: -
v_call: TRBV27
d_call: TRBD2
j_call: TRBJ2-7
cdr3_aa: CASSSGLADPSSYEQYF
cdr3_nt: TGTGCCAGCAGTTCGGGACTAGCGGATCCGAGCTCCTACGAGCAGTACTTC

clone_size: once
v_call: TRBV15
d_call: TRBD1
j_call: TRBJ1-2
cdr3_aa: CATSEPGQGAYGYTF
cdr3_nt: TGTGCCACCTCCGAACCGGGACAGGGGGCTTATGGCTACACCTTC

clone_size: -
v_call: TRBV11-3
d_call: -
j_call: TRBJ2-1
cdr3_aa: CASSPLQGGEQFF
cdr3_nt: TGTGCCAGCAGTCCACTGCAGGGAGGAGAGCAGTTCTTC

clone_size: -
v_call: TRBV6-5
d_call: TRBD1
j_call: TRBJ2-7
cdr3_aa: CASSYSRGGGEQYF
cdr3_nt: TGTGCCAGCAGTTACTCGAGAGGGGGCGGTGAGCAGTACTTC

clone_size: -
v_call: TRBV5-4
d_call: -
j_call: TRBJ2-6
cdr3_aa: CASSLAWASGANVLTF
cdr3_nt: TGTGCCAGCAGCTTGGCATGGGCCTCTGGGGCCAACGTCCTGACTTTC

clone_size: -
v_call: TRBV5-4
d_call: TRBD1
j_call: TRBJ2-5
cdr3_aa: CASSSRQGKETQYF
cdr3_nt: TGTGCCAGCAGCTCGAGACAGGGTAAGGAGACCCAGTACTTC

clone_size: few
v_call: TRBV5-1
d_call: TRBD1
j_call: TRBJ1-3
cdr3_aa: CASSPGQGNSGNTIYF
cdr3_nt: TGCGCCAGCAGCCCCGGACAGGGGAACTCTGGAAACACCATATATTTT

clone_size: -
v_call: TRBV29-1
d_call: TRBD1
j_call: TRBJ2-1
cdr3_aa: CSVDTGTGTYNEQFF
cdr3_nt: TGCAGCGTTGATACCGGGACAGGGACCTACAATGAGCAGTTCTTC

clone_size: -
v_call: TRBV5-1
d_call: TRBD2
j_call: TRBJ2-7
cdr3_aa: CASSLAGGAYEQYF
cdr3_nt: TGCGCCAGCAGCCTAGCGGGAGGGGCCTACGAGCAGTACTTC

clone_size: -
v_call: TRBV4-1
d_call: TRBD1
j_call: TRBJ1-4
cdr3_aa: CASSQDRDRVAFLFF
cdr3_nt: TGCGCCAGCAGCCAAGATAGGGACAGGGTGGCCTTCTTGTTTTTT

clone_size: -
v_call: TRBV5-6
d_call: TRBD1
j_call: TRBJ2-2
cdr3_aa: CASSFDGPGGTGELFF
cdr3_nt: TGTGCCAGCAGCTTCGATGGGCCAGGGGGCACCGGGGAGCTGTTTTTT

clone_size: few
v_call: TRBV2
d_call: TRBD1
j_call: TRBJ1-1
cdr3_aa: CASRGTGLTAFF
cdr3_nt: TGTGCCAGCAGGGGGACAGGGTTGACAGCTTTCTTT

clone_size: few
v_call: TRBV25-1
d_call: -
j_call: TRBJ1-1
cdr3_aa: CASSPPQGWTEAFF
cdr3_nt: TGTGCCAGCAGTCCTCCTCAGGGATGGACTGAAGCTTTCTTT

clone_size: -
v_call: TRBV24-1
d_call: -
j_call: TRBJ2-3
cdr3_aa: CATSDPVTDTQYF
cdr3_nt: TGTGCCACCAGTGATCCAGTTACAGATACGCAGTATTTT

clone_size: -
v_call: TRBV11-2
d_call: -
j_call: TRBJ2-5
cdr3_aa: CASSLVTGGRETQYF
cdr3_nt: TGTGCCAGCAGCTTAGTTACGGGGGGCAGGGAGACCCAGTACTTC

clone_size: -
v_call: TRBV2
d_call: TRBD1
j_call: TRBJ2-4
cdr3_aa: CASKGQLAKNIQYF
cdr3_nt: TGTGCCAGCAAGGGACAGCTAGCCAAAAACATTCAGTACTTC

clone_size: -
v_call: TRBV29-1
d_call: -
j_call: TRBJ2-2
cdr3_aa: CSVSSGPNTGELFF
cdr3_nt: TGCAGCGTTTCGAGCGGGCCGAACACCGGGGAGCTGTTTTTT

clone_size: -
v_call: TRBV7-6
d_call: TRBD2
j_call: TRBJ2-7
cdr3_aa: CASSPREAGGPYEQYF
cdr3_nt: TGTGCCAGCAGCCCCCGTGAGGCGGGGGGCCCCTACGAGCAGTACTTC

clone_size: -
v_call: TRBV13
d_call: -
j_call: TRBJ2-1
cdr3_aa: CASSVSGNEQFF
cdr3_nt: TGTGCCAGCAGCGTTAGCGGAAATGAGCAGTTCTTC

clone_size: -
v_call: TRBV12-3/TRBV12-4
d_call: -
j_call: TRBJ1-2
cdr3_aa: CASSLLLYYGYTF
cdr3_nt: TGTGCCAGCAGTTTATTGTTATACTATGGCTACACCTTC

clone_size: -
v_call: TRBV4-1
d_call: -
j_call: TRBJ1-2
cdr3_aa: CASSQEYAGDYGYTF
cdr3_nt: TGCGCCAGCAGCCAAGAGTATGCGGGGGACTATGGCTACACCTTC

clone_size: -
v_call: TRBV4-1
d_call: TRBD2
j_call: TRBJ2-5
cdr3_aa: CASSQARLAGGLSEETQYF
cdr3_nt: TGCGCCAGCAGCCAAGCAAGGCTAGCGGGGGGGCTTTCGGAAGAGACCCAGTACTTC

clone_size: -
v_call: TRBV28
d_call: TRBD1
j_call: TRBJ2-5
cdr3_aa: CASSTPGQGARETQYF
cdr3_nt: TGTGCCAGCAGTACCCCGGGACAGGGGGCGAGGGAGACCCAGTACTTC

clone_size: -
v_call: TRBV7-8
d_call: TRBD2
j_call: TRBJ2-1
cdr3_aa: CASSLILSGSYNEQFF
cdr3_nt: TGTGCCAGCAGCTTAATTCTGAGCGGGAGCTACAATGAGCAGTTCTTC

clone_size: once
v_call: TRBV7-2
d_call: TRBD2
j_call: TRBJ2-1
cdr3_aa: CASSYGAGVPNNEQFF
cdr3_nt: TGTGCCAGCAGCTATGGAGCGGGAGTCCCGAACAATGAGCAGTTCTTC